This T cell receptor (beta chain) was recovered during a study of shared clonotypes between healthy human individuals. Across the whole study: CD4 naive and CD4 memory each took three plates per donor, while CD8 naive took two and CD8 memory one. Notes on the study in general: Shared across a handful of donors were around 5% of the naive CD4 clonotypes. The authors sampled blood alone, and tissue repertoires likely differ.

A note on this clone: Antigen specificity is unknown.

As processed by the authors: For the immunoSEQ data, sequences were junction-only without quality scores, so filtering differed. Produced via immunoSEQ multiplex PCR; TCRdb's table is partial and in-frame only. V and J calls and clone size come straight from that table; D and trimming were deduced from the DNA. The sample holds over a million clones, approximately 98.5% seen once. Sequencing input: naive CD4+ T cells sorted from blood. Regarding subset: CD45RA+ positively selected. This receptor was obtained from a man between 25 and 39 years old in good health.

The CDR3 region has the DNA TGTGCCAGCAGTTTCTCAGGGCAACTTGGGGCTTTCTTT. It specifies CASSFSGQLGAFF. The gene calls are TRBV6-6 and TRBJ1-1; possible D gene TRBD1, 5 bases. CDR1 MNHNY and CDR2 SVGAGI come from the germline V gene (reference sequence). Trimming pared 4 bases from V and 11 bases from J, leaving 17 bases between. The CDR3 covers 13 residues.